Below are 28 T cell receptor beta chains sequenced from a single sample in a study of blood T cells in healthy people across ages. Primed by a sample-barcoded 5' primer and a J-beta primer mix, a second PCR proceeded for about 6 to 11 cycles. TCRdb reprocessed the 5' RACE reads via MiXCR and lists one record per CDR3 protein. This table has hundreds of thousands of distinct CDR3 sequences, 40% to 65% appearing once. The sequencing input was blood. The receptor source for this set is a woman of 80 years or more in good health.

The chain joins TRBV3-1 to TRBJ2-1, with D tentatively TRBD2 (5 bases). The V end was cut by 0 bases, the J end by 8 bases, with 8 bases between. Germline assignment: CDR1 LGHDT and CDR2 YNNKEL (reference sequence). The length of the CDR3 is 13 residues. The CDR3 bases are TGTGCCAGCAGCCAAGAAGGGCGGGATGAGCAGTTCTTC. As protein: CASSQEGRDEQFF.

This clonotype was found many times. This chain links TRBV11-2 with TRBJ2-4, with unresolved D. The CDR3 sequence is 12 residues long. In germline, CDR1 is SGHAT, CDR2 FQNNGV. The V end lost 3 bases, the J end lost 7 bases, and 7 bases lay between the germline ends. CDR3 sequence: CASSFAQNIQYF. In DNA form, the CDR3 reads TGTGCCAGCAGCTTTGCACAGAACATTCAGTACTTC.

The chain is built from TRBV29-1 and TRBJ2-7, with D perhaps being TRBD1 or TRBD2 (5 bases each). V lost 1 base and J 0 bases, leaving 16 bases between the germline ends. The CDR3 totals 16 residues. Germline lookup yields CDR1 SQVTM and CDR2 ANQGSEA. The CDR3 coding sequence is TGCAGCGTTGAAGGAGGGGAACGGGGCGGCTCCTACGAGCAGTACTTC. Translating gives CSVEGGERGGSYEQYF.

The CDR3 spells CAWKGQDYEQYF. CDR3 coding DNA: TGTGCCTGGAAAGGACAAGACTACGAGCAGTACTTC. The chain is built from TRBV30 and TRBJ2-7; D might be TRBD1 (5 bases). V shed 4 bases and J shed 3 bases, with 10 bases lying between them. There are 12 residues in the CDR3. CDR1 and CDR2 (germline): GTSNPN, SVGIG (reference sequence).

V gene TRBV5-5 combines with J gene TRBJ2-3, with 8 positions matching TRBD2. The ends lost 0 bases at V and 2 bases at J; junction bases unmatched: 2. CDR3 length: 15 residues. Germline CDR1 SGHKS, CDR2 YYEKEE (reference sequence). The CDR3 is CASSLVAGYTDTQYF. As DNA, the CDR3 is TGTGCCAGCAGCTTGGTAGCGGGGTACACAGATACGCAGTATTTT.

The rearrangement joins TRBV12-3 or TRBV12-4 to TRBJ2-3, with a possible D match to TRBD1 (5 bases). Trimming removed 5 bases from V and 3 bases from J, with 15 bases in between. CDR3 length: 15 amino acids. The CDR3 here is CASSPFARVTDTQYF. As DNA, the CDR3 is TGTGCCAGCAGTCCGTTTGCCAGGGTGACAGATACGCAGTATTTT.

This chain joins TRBV4-1 and TRBJ2-5; TRBD1 is a possible D gene (5 bases). V was pared by 1 base and J by 1 base, with 16 bases between. This CDR3 region has 17 residues. Germline values: CDR1 MGHRA, CDR2 YSYEKL. The CDR3 DNA reads as TGCGCCAGCAGCCAAGTTAAGGGGATGGGTAGCCAAGAGACCCAGTACTTC. It yields the protein CASSQVKGMGSQETQYF.

As for this clonotype: This may arise from a read error, as a much more abundant clone is one base away. This chain joins TRBV20-1 and TRBJ2-7; 7 positions agree with TRBD2. From germline, CDR1 is DFQATT and CDR2 SNEGSKA (reference sequence). J was trimmed by 2 bases and V by 1 base; bases with no gene match: 5. The CDR3 has 14 residues. The CDR3 region has the DNA TGCAGTGCTAGAGTGAGCGGGACCGCCTACGAGCAGTACTTC. It translates to CSARVSGTAYEQYF.

This chain uses TRBV3-1 with TRBJ2-1; 8 bases are a match to TRBD2. This CDR3 has 17 amino acids. The germline V gene has CDR1 LGHDT and CDR2 YNNKEL (reference sequence). V was pared by 4 bases and J by 10 bases, with 18 bases of the junction left unmatched. CDR3 in DNA: TGTGCCAGCAGCCTAAAGCGGGGACGAGCGGGAGCTCAGGAGCAGTTCTTC. Its translation: CASSLKRGRAGAQEQFF.

The chain uses TRBV29-1 and TRBJ2-1; D unclear. The V gene lost 4 bases and the J gene lost 8 bases, with 12 bases spanning the gap. This CDR3 spans 12 amino acids. CDR1 and CDR2 (germline): SQVTM, ANQGSEA. The CDR3 nucleotides are TGCAGCGTTGTAAGAGCCCGGGATGAGCAGTTCTTC. Protein: CSVVRARDEQFF.

The chain is built from TRBV7-2 and TRBJ2-7; 8 bases line up with TRBD1. The better agreement between TRBJ2-5 and the DNA end casts doubt on the J call. The germline V gene has CDR1 SGHTA and CDR2 FQGNSA. The CDR3 sequence is 15 residues long. CDR3: CASRPGSGGRETQYF. The CDR3 coding sequence is TGTGCCAGCAGACCGGGTTCAGGGGGCAGGGAGACCCAGTACTTC.

This clonotype has at least ten counts. V usage is TRBV4-2 and J usage is TRBJ2-3; TRBD2 agrees at 10 bases. Germline V gene data show CDR1 as LGHNA and CDR2 as YNFKEQ. This CDR3 comprises 16 residues. V was pared by 0 bases and J by 2 bases, with 2 bases of the junction left unmatched. The CDR3: CASSQDLAGATDTQYF. Written as DNA, the CDR3 is TGTGCCAGCAGCCAAGACCTAGCGGGGGCCACAGATACGCAGTATTTT.

The chain links TRBV12-3 or TRBV12-4 to TRBJ1-6; D possibly corresponds to TRBD1 (5 bases). CDR3 size: 15 residues. Between the trimmed V and J ends, which lost 7 bases and 1 base, there was a span of 11 bases. The CDR3 DNA sequence: TGTGCCAGCATCTTCGGGGCATCCTATAATTCACCCCTCCACTTT. Amino acid sequence: CASIFGASYNSPLHF.

This chain joins TRBV20-1 and TRBJ2-7; 12 bases map to TRBD1. Trimming removed 4 bases from V and 7 bases from J; junction bases left unmatched: 8. CDR3 length equals 14 residues. Germline CDR1 DFQATT, CDR2 SNEGSKA (reference sequence). The CDR3 region has the DNA TGCAGTGCTACGGGACAGGGGGCGAGGAATGAGCAGTACTTC. It yields the protein CSATGQGARNEQYF.

This clonotype was detected only a few times. This chain uses TRBV20-1 with TRBJ2-2; the match to TRBD2 covers 10 bases. The CDR3 is 15 residues long. Germline CDR1 DFQATT, CDR2 SNEGSKA (reference sequence). The junction had 4 bases not matched to a gene; V was cut back by 0 bases and J by 6 bases. CDR3 coding DNA: TGCAGTGCTAGAGATCTAGGACTAGCGGCCGGGGAGCTGTTTTTT. Encoded protein: CSARDLGLAAGELFF.

This clonotype has a count of ten or more. The chain carries TRBV28 and TRBJ2-7; D remains unclear. Germline CDR1 is MDHEN and CDR2 is SYDVKM. V was cut by 5 bases and J by 0 bases, with 17 bases left in between. The CDR3 runs 16 residues. In nucleotides, the CDR3 is TGTGCCAGCAGTCCCGGCAGTAGACGGAGCTCCTACGAGCAGTACTTC. This codes for CASSPGSRRSSYEQYF.

Regarding this clonotype: A read error may account for a junction end that differs from germline. The gene calls are TRBV5-1 and TRBJ2-1; D possibly corresponds to TRBD2 (6 bases). This CDR3 contains 15 residues. CDR1 and CDR2 from the germline V gene are SGHRS and YFSETQ. CDR3 DNA: TGCGCCAGCAGCTTGGTGGGGGGTTCCTACAGTGAGCAGTTCTTC. Translating gives CASSLVGGSYSEQFF.

The chain is built from TRBV12-3 or TRBV12-4 and TRBJ1-1; D perhaps matches TRBD1 (6 bases). The CDR3 has 19 amino acids. V was clipped by 7 bases and J by 4 bases, with 31 bases between them. CDR3 DNA: TGTGCCAGCATGTCGTGGTCGCGGGGGGGGCTCCTGTGGAGCACTGAAGCTTTCTTT. Amino acid sequence: CASMSWSRGGLLWSTEAFF.

This clonotype appeared many times. V and J are TRBV20-1 and TRBJ2-3, with 8 positions matching TRBD2. This CDR3 spans 15 amino acids. CDR1 is DFQATT, CDR2 SNEGSKA, per germline (reference sequence). V trimming: 5 bases; J trimming: 3 bases; junction bases outside the gene matches: 10. Written as DNA, the CDR3 is TGCAGTGCTCGGGGGGGACGGCTAACAACAGATACGCAGTATTTT. Protein product: CSARGGRLTTDTQYF.

This clonotype was recorded a few times. The chain has TRBV20-1 and TRBJ2-7; tentatively, D is TRBD2 (5 bases). This CDR3 region has 14 residues. V dropped 0 bases and J dropped 2 bases, with 11 bases sitting between them. The V gene's germline CDR1 is DFQATT and CDR2 SNEGSKA (reference sequence). The CDR3 DNA reads TGCAGTGCTAGAGACGGCGGGCTCACCTACGAGCAGTACTTC. This codes for CSARDGGLTYEQYF.

As to this clonotype: A read error is possible here, since a much larger clone lies one base away. V usage is TRBV30 and J usage is TRBJ2-5; D gene unclear. Trimming shortened V by 3 bases and J by 2 bases, and 7 bases separated the two germline ends. This CDR3 comprises 12 residues. Germline V CDR1 and CDR2: GTSNPN, SVGIG (reference sequence). The CDR3 coding sequence is TGTGCCTGGAGGATAGGGCAAGAGACCCAGTACTTC. Translation gives CAWRIGQETQYF. Full variable domain (rest looked up from reference TRBV30 and TRBJ2-5): SQTIHQWPATLVQPVGSPLSLECTVEGTSNPNLYWYRQAAGRGLQLLFYSVGIGQISSEVPQNLSASRPQDRQFILSSKKLLLSDSGFYLCAWRIGQETQYFGPGTRLLVL.

This clonotype was seen at least ten times. This sequence joins TRBV28 and TRBJ1-2; D unclear. V lost 7 bases to trimming and J lost 4 bases, with 16 bases between them. CDR1 is MDHEN and CDR2 is SYDVKM in the germline V gene. The CDR3 has 14 amino acids. The CDR3 coding sequence is TGTGCCAGCACTCCGGGCCCCGAGAGCTATGGCTACACCTTC. It is translated as CASTPGPESYGYTF.

This clonotype was seen many times. V usage is TRBV29-1 and J usage is TRBJ2-1, with TRBD2 matching over 12 bases. In germline, CDR1 is SQVTM, CDR2 ANQGSEA. Trimming cost V 8 bases and J 7 bases; bases outside gene matches: 9. This CDR3 is built from 14 residues. The DNA of the CDR3 is TGCAGCCTCAGCAGGACTAGCGGGATGAATGAGCAGTTCTTC. Protein: CSLSRTSGMNEQFF.

This clonotype was detected many times. The V gene is TRBV5-1, the J gene TRBJ1-2; no reliable D call. Trimming pared 2 bases from V and 0 bases from J, leaving 8 bases between. This CDR3 has 14 residues. Germline V gives CDR1 SGHRS, CDR2 YFSETQ. CDR3 nucleotide sequence: TGCGCCAGCAGCTTACAGATATCTAACTATGGCTACACCTTC. Its translation is CASSLQISNYGYTF. Using reference TRBV5-1 and TRBJ1-2 for the parts outside the CDR3, the full variable domain is KAGVTQTPRYLIKTRGQQVTLSCSPISGHRSVSWYQQTPGQGLQFLFEYFSETQRNKGNFPGRFSGRQFSNSRSEMNVSTLELGDSALYLCASSLQISNYGYTFGSGTRLTVV.

Many counts were recorded for this clonotype. The chain links TRBV3-1 to TRBJ1-2; TRBD1 matches at 9 bases. Germline V gene sequence: CDR1 LGHDT, CDR2 YNNKEL (reference sequence). The V gene end was trimmed by 2 bases and the J gene end by 6 bases; junction bases not matched to a gene: 7. This CDR3 region has 15 residues. Here the CDR3 reads CASSQSWGQGDGYTF. CDR3 nucleotides: TGTGCCAGCAGCCAAAGCTGGGGACAGGGTGATGGCTACACCTTC.

This clonotype appeared many times. V and J are TRBV27 and TRBJ2-1; 7 positions agree with TRBD1. The CDR3 loop spans 16 amino acids. V gave up 5 bases and J gave up 0 bases; unmatched junction bases: 7. Germline values: CDR1 MNHEY, CDR2 SMNVEV (reference sequence). The CDR3 spells CASSALQGSSYNEQFF. CDR3 nucleotides: TGTGCCAGCAGTGCCCTACAGGGGAGCTCCTACAATGAGCAGTTCTTC.

The genes are TRBV15 and TRBJ2-7; the D is unclear. The V gene lost 0 bases and the J gene lost 4 bases, with 7 bases spanning the gap. From germline, CDR1 is LNHNV and CDR2 YYDKDF (reference sequence). The CDR3 has 13 residues. The CDR3 is CATSREAGYEQYF. DNA of the CDR3: TGTGCCACCAGCAGAGAGGCCGGATACGAGCAGTACTTC. Full variable domain (outside the CDR3, taken from reference TRBV15 and TRBJ2-7): DAMVIQNPRYQVTQFGKPVTLSCSQTLNHNVMYWYQQKSSQAPKLLFHYYDKDFNNEADTPDNFQSRRPNTSFCFLDIRSPGLGDTAMYLCATSREAGYEQYFGPGTRLTVT.

This chain links TRBV20-1 with TRBJ2-7, with D possibly matching TRBD2 (5 bases). The CDR3 loop spans 14 amino acids. Germline V gene sequence: CDR1 DFQATT, CDR2 SNEGSKA (reference sequence). The V and J ends lost 0 bases and 6 bases respectively, with 15 bases between them. CDR3 coding DNA: TGCAGTGCTAGAGATGGTATGGGAGCGGCCGAGCAGTACTTC. Its protein product is CSARDGMGAAEQYF.